The 27 T cell receptor beta chains presented below share a single source sample, sequenced in a study of T cell responses to AZD1222 COVID-19 vaccine (dated by TCRdb to the early 2020s). The library was produced with the immunoSEQ multiplex PCR assay. TCRdb limited this immuneACCESS table to in-frame rearrangements with V and J called. A share of clones is missing; checked studies link under half to unresolved V genes, and the rest is unexplained. Across this sample there are some 130,000 clones, with less than 90% seen only once. 2.4% of the sample belongs to the ten largest clones. According to the study, the label for this sample's time point signals: baseline before first vaccination. The source material was peripheral blood, sampled on day 0 of AZD1222 vaccination. The receptors come from an adult in good health.

The chain recombines TRBV10-3 with TRBJ1-2; TRBD1 aligns across 12 bases. The germline V gene has CDR1 ENHRY and CDR2 SYGVKD. The CDR3 runs to 17 residues. V trimming: 6 bases; J trimming: 2 bases; junction bases outside the gene matches: 10. CDR3 region: CAISTPGQGAGNYGYTF. CDR3 nucleotide sequence: TGTGCCATCAGCACACCGGGACAGGGGGCAGGGAACTATGGCTACACCTTC.

This clone showed up just a few times. The rearrangement links TRBV6-1 to TRBJ1-5; D is ambiguous. Germline-derived CDR1 and CDR2 are MNHNS and SASEGT. CDR3 length: 16 residues. Trimming cost V 2 bases and J 7 bases, with 18 bases left between them. DNA for the CDR3: TGTGCCAGCAGTGAATCGTTTGGGGTGAGCAGCCAGCCCCAGCATTTT. This encodes CASSESFGVSSQPQHF.

The V gene is TRBV7-9, the J gene TRBJ2-7; D possibly corresponds to TRBD2 (6 bases). The germline gives CDR1 SEHNR, CDR2 FQNEAQ (reference sequence). This CDR3 is 14 amino acids long. The germline V and J ends were trimmed by 5 bases and 5 bases, with 16 bases remaining between them. This chain's CDR3 is CASSRLGGSDEQYF. In nucleotides, the CDR3 is TGTGCCAGCAGCCGCCTTGGGGGGAGCGACGAGCAGTACTTC.

The chain links TRBV7-9 to TRBJ2-7; the D call may be TRBD1 or TRBD2 (5 bases each). Trimming stripped 3 bases from V and 3 bases from J, with 15 bases between. This CDR3 is built from 15 residues. Germline lookup yields CDR1 SEHNR and CDR2 FQNEAQ (reference sequence). CDR3 protein: CASSFGADSHYEQYF. The CDR3 region has the DNA TGTGCCAGCAGCTTTGGGGCGGACTCCCACTACGAGCAGTACTTC.

The chain recombines TRBV2 with TRBJ1-5, with TRBD1 matching over 7 bases. The CDR3 length is 14 residues. Looked up from germline, CDR1 is SNHLY and CDR2 is FYNNEI. Losses at the gene ends were 8 bases for V and 3 bases for J; bases not matched to a gene: 7. The CDR3 is CASGEDRINQPQHF. The CDR3 region has the DNA TGTGCCAGCGGCGAGGACAGGATCAATCAGCCCCAGCATTTT.

This chain links TRBV23-1 with TRBJ1-6, with D unresolved. TRBV23-1 carries the ORF label, with uncertain function. V lost 3 bases, J lost 1 base, and 16 bases lay in between. This CDR3 has 18 amino acids. In DNA, the CDR3 is TGCGCCAGCAGTCATCGGACGCCCCGACGTTCCTATAATTCACCCCTCCACTTT. Encoded protein: CASSHRTPRRSYNSPLHF.

This clone has just one count. This chain links TRBV5-1 with TRBJ2-2; 9 bases map to TRBD1. J gave up 5 bases and V 7 bases, and 3 bases lay outside the gene matches. This CDR3 contains 13 residues. CDR1 is SGHRS and CDR2 is YFSETQ in the germline V gene. Written as DNA, the CDR3 is TGCGCCAGCGGACAGGGGAAAACCGGGGAGCTGTTTTTT. This translates into CASGQGKTGELFF.

The gene calls are TRBV28 and TRBJ1-4; TRBD1 matches 10 bases. In germline, CDR1 is MDHEN, CDR2 SYDVKM. The trim removed 6 bases at V and 8 bases at J, leaving 9 bases unmatched. The CDR3 runs 15 residues. The CDR3 loop is CASRHRQGAREKLFF. The CDR3 DNA is TGTGCCAGCAGGCATAGACAGGGGGCACGGGAAAAACTGTTTTTT.

The rearrangement uses TRBV2 and TRBJ2-5, with 7 bases lining up with TRBD1. V gave up 1 base and J gave up 5 bases; unmatched junction bases: 7. This CDR3 comprises 15 residues. Germline V gives CDR1 SNHLY, CDR2 FYNNEI. The CDR3 sequence: CASSEETGFWETQYF. The CDR3 DNA reads TGTGCCAGCAGTGAAGAGACAGGGTTTTGGGAGACCCAGTACTTC.

V usage is TRBV10-2 and J usage is TRBJ2-1; 12 nucleotides match TRBD2. This CDR3 is built from 13 residues. V lost 7 bases, J lost 9 bases, and 4 bases stayed unmatched. Germline lookup yields CDR1 WSHSY and CDR2 SAAADI. The CDR3 protein is CASITSGRLEQFF. DNA for the CDR3: TGCGCCAGCATTACTAGCGGGAGGCTTGAGCAGTTCTTC.

CDR3 sequence (DNA): TGCGCCAGCAGTGAAGGGGAGCGCTACGAGCAGTACTTC. Protein: CASSEGERYEQYF. The chain employs TRBV10-2 and TRBJ2-7; D assignment may be TRBD1 or TRBD2 (5 bases each). V was clipped by 3 bases and J by 3 bases, with 9 bases between them. This CDR3 has 13 residues. Germline lookup yields CDR1 WSHSY and CDR2 SAAADI.

The V call is TRBV6-6, the J call TRBJ2-7, with 10 bases aligning to TRBD1. The CDR3 is made up of 13 amino acids. CDR1 and CDR2 from the germline V gene are MNHNY and SVGAGI (reference sequence). V was clipped by 8 bases and J by 4 bases; unmatched bases: 5. This CDR3 reads CASRDRGGYEQYF. DNA of the CDR3: TGTGCCAGCCGGGACAGGGGAGGGTACGAGCAGTACTTC.

Here the CDR3 DNA reads TGTGCCAGCAGTTTAGGACTGGGACAAGATACGCAGTATTTT. Residues: CASSLGLGQDTQYF. The chain uses TRBV28 and TRBJ2-3; the D gene is possibly TRBD1 (6 bases). V was clipped by 2 bases and J by 5 bases, with 11 bases between them. This CDR3 has 14 amino acids. From germline, CDR1 is MDHEN and CDR2 SYDVKM.

The rearrangement links TRBV3-1 (or the pseudogene TRBV3-2) to TRBJ2-5; no firm D call. Germline V gene sequence: CDR1 LGHDT, CDR2 YNNKEL (reference sequence). The V end was cut by 4 bases, the J end by 0 bases, with 6 bases between. The CDR3 is made up of 13 amino acids. In DNA form, the CDR3 reads TGTGCCAGCAGCCCCCGGTACCAAGAGACCCAGTACTTC. This translates into CASSPRYQETQYF.

As DNA, the CDR3 is TGTGCCAGCAGTTACGCTTCGGGAGGGACTAGCAAAAACATTCAGTACTTC. Translating it yields CASSYASGGTSKNIQYF. This chain joins TRBV6-2 or TRBV6-3 and TRBJ2-4, with 8 bases fitting TRBD2. In germline, CDR1 is MNHEY, CDR2 SVGEGT. V shed 2 bases and J 3 bases; nucleotides not matched to a gene: 9. The CDR3 length is 17 residues.

The chain links TRBV11-2 to TRBJ2-7; 7 bases are shared with TRBD2. The germline CDR1 and CDR2 sequences are SGHAT and FQNNGV. The CDR3 has 15 amino acids. The trim removed 0 bases at V and 1 base at J, leaving 3 bases unmatched. CDR3: CASSLERETSYEQYF. The CDR3 DNA reads TGTGCCAGCAGCTTAGAGCGGGAGACTTCCTACGAGCAGTACTTC.

The gene calls are TRBV10-1 and TRBJ1-4; D is uncertain. The CDR3 is 16 amino acids. Germline V gene lookup returns CDR1 WNHNN and CDR2 SYGVQD (reference sequence). V was trimmed by 0 bases and J by 7 bases, leaving 15 bases between them. CDR3 residues: CASSESPGPRSEKLFF. CDR3 bases: TGCGCCAGCAGTGAGTCGCCCGGGCCCAGGAGTGAAAAACTGTTTTTT.

The V and J genes are TRBV28 and TRBJ1-3, with 9 bases aligning to TRBD1. CDR1 is MDHEN and CDR2 is SYDVKM in the germline V gene. CDR3 length equals 18 residues. V shed 5 bases, J shed 0 bases, and the junction held 11 bases outside the gene matches. CDR3 bases: TGTGCCAGCAGTGTCTACCGGACAGGGGCGTACTCTGGAAACACCATATATTTT. This sequence encodes CASSVYRTGAYSGNTIYF.

About this clone itself: The same CDR3 arises from other DNA sequences in this sample as well. V usage is TRBV3-1 (or the pseudogene TRBV3-2) and J usage is TRBJ2-7; 12 bases agree with TRBD2. V lost 4 bases to trimming and J lost 2 bases; unmatched junction nucleotides: 0. The CDR3 runs to 14 residues. The V gene's germline CDR1 is LGHDT and CDR2 YNNKEL (reference sequence). This CDR3 is CASSPSGRAYEQYF. CDR3 nucleotides: TGTGCCAGCAGCCCTAGCGGGAGGGCCTACGAGCAGTACTTC.

The V and J genes are TRBV6-2 or TRBV6-3 and TRBJ2-7; 9 bases agree with TRBD2. The CDR3 spans 13 residues. V shed 5 bases, J shed 5 bases, and the junction held 4 bases outside the gene matches. Germline-derived CDR1 and CDR2 are MNHEY and SVGEGT. CDR3 sequence: CASSPGLANEQYF. CDR3 DNA sequence: TGTGCCAGCAGTCCCGGACTAGCGAACGAGCAGTACTTC.

V is TRBV19 and J is TRBJ1-6, with a weak D call TRBD1 (6 bases). The CDR3 has 13 residues. Germline loops: CDR1 LNHDA, CDR2 SQIVND (reference sequence). Trimming left V 9 bases short and J 8 bases short, with 14 bases between. In DNA, the CDR3 is TGTGCCAGCTCACGCGAGGGGGATTCACCCCTCCACTTT. This gives the protein CASSREGDSPLHF.

V is TRBV9 and J is TRBJ2-3; 10 bases fit TRBD2. This CDR3 is built from 16 residues. Trimming removed 0 bases from V and 5 bases from J; junction bases left unmatched: 6. Germline values: CDR1 SGDLS, CDR2 YYNGEE. This CDR3 reads CASSVETSGFVDTQYF. The CDR3 DNA reads as TGTGCCAGCAGCGTAGAGACTAGCGGGTTCGTAGATACGCAGTATTTT.

The CDR3 loop reads CASSPPPMRGAFF. The CDR3 DNA follows: TGTGCCAGCAGTCCGCCCCCTATGAGAGGAGCTTTCTTT. The J gene is TRBJ1-1, the V gene TRBV6-9; D is ambiguous. Between the trimmed V and J ends, which lost 5 bases and 10 bases, there was a span of 17 bases. Germline-derived CDR1 and CDR2 are MNHGY and SVAAGI. The CDR3 is 13 amino acids.

The chain carries TRBV18 and TRBJ2-6; no definite D call. The V end lost 3 bases, the J end lost 0 bases, and 9 bases lay between the germline ends. Germline values: CDR1 KGHSH, CDR2 LQKENI. The CDR3 has 16 amino acids. The CDR3 loop is CASSPYPSSGANVLTF. In DNA form, the CDR3 reads TGTGCCAGCTCACCCTATCCCAGCTCTGGGGCCAACGTCCTGACTTTC.

The chain joins TRBV2 to TRBJ2-1, with D perhaps TRBD1 or TRBD2 (5 bases each). Trimming removed 6 bases at V and 9 bases at J, with 12 bases between. The CDR3 covers 12 residues. Germline V gene sequence: CDR1 SNHLY, CDR2 FYNNEI. CDR3 sequence reads: CASRGDLGEQFF. CDR3 coding DNA: TGTGCCAGCAGGGGGGATCTCGGTGAGCAGTTCTTC. The entire variable domain, with the rest obtained from reference TRBV2 and TRBJ2-1, is as follows: EPEVTQTPSHQVTQMGQEVILRCVPISNHLYFYWYRQILGQKVEFLVSFYNNEISEKSEIFDDQFSVERPDGSNFTLKIRSTKLEDSAMYFCASRGDLGEQFFGPGTRLTVL.

The chain employs TRBV10-3 and TRBJ1-3; D call uncertain. Germline V gene sequence: CDR1 ENHRY, CDR2 SYGVKD. The CDR3 has 17 amino acids. Trimming left V 3 bases short and J 0 bases short, with 15 bases between. The CDR3 loop is CAISDPASGSSGNTIYF. CDR3 in DNA: TGTGCCATCAGTGATCCAGCGTCGGGTAGCTCTGGAAACACCATATATTTT.

The chain combines TRBV5-6 with TRBJ1-4, with 10 bases identical to TRBD1. V lost 0 bases and J lost 0; bases outside the gene matches: 2. The CDR3 runs 17 residues. The germline V gene has CDR1 SGHDT and CDR2 YYEEEE. CDR3 coding DNA: TGTGCCAGCAGCTTGGGGACAGGGGGTGCAACTAATGAAAAACTGTTTTTT. Protein product: CASSLGTGGATNEKLFF.